Shown below are 29 T cell receptor beta chains from a single sample sequenced in a study of cytomegalovirus exposure and HLA in healthy donors. Primers included in the PCR were 60 Vbeta and 13 Jbeta primers. Libraries were prepared by immunoSEQ multiplex PCR; TCRdb keeps only in-frame clonotypes and omits some of them. The table lists some 200,000 clones, around 83% of them singletons. The sequencing input was PBMCs. The receptors come from a girl aged 10-17 years in good health and CMV-seronegative.

The rearrangement uses TRBV29-1 and TRBJ1-5; D might be TRBD1 (5 bases). The CDR3 covers 16 residues. Germline CDR1 reads SQVTM; CDR2 reads ANQGSEA. V lost 6 bases to trimming and J lost 2 bases, with 20 bases between them. CDR3 protein: CSVSEGLGVGNQPQHF. In DNA form, the CDR3 reads TGCAGCGTATCCGAGGGACTGGGGGTTGGCAATCAGCCCCAGCATTTT.

This chain uses TRBV5-4 with TRBJ1-2; 7 bases agree with TRBD1. The V gene end was trimmed by 3 bases and the J gene end by 5 bases; junction bases not matched to a gene: 7. CDR1 and CDR2 from the germline V gene are SGHNT and YYREEE (reference sequence). The CDR3 is made up of 14 amino acids. DNA for the CDR3: TGTGCCAGCAGCTCTCCGGGACAGCCGTATGGCTACACCTTC. It is translated as CASSSPGQPYGYTF.

V gene TRBV7-9 combines with J gene TRBJ1-2, with no clear D. CDR1 and CDR2 (germline): SEHNR, FQNEAQ (reference sequence). V was clipped by 1 base and J by 2 bases, with 20 bases between them. The CDR3 totals 18 residues. The CDR3 region has the DNA TGTGCCAGCAGCTTAGTGAAGGCGGGTGCAGTGCCCAACTATGGCTACACCTTC. Its protein product is CASSLVKAGAVPNYGYTF.

V and J are TRBV2 and TRBJ1-6; no reliable D call. CDR3 size: 15 residues. CDR1 SNHLY and CDR2 FYNNEI come from the germline V gene. V lost 3 bases and J 3 bases, leaving 9 bases between the germline ends. The CDR3 is CASSDRVIYNSPLHF. CDR3 coding DNA: TGTGCCAGCAGTGACCGGGTGATCTATAATTCACCCCTCCACTTT.

The chain joins TRBV7-9 to TRBJ2-1, with D possibly TRBD1 on 6 matching bases. Trimming stripped 4 bases from V and 5 bases from J, with 15 bases between. The CDR3 length is 15 residues. Germline loops: CDR1 SEHNR, CDR2 FQNEAQ (reference sequence). The CDR3 DNA reads TGTGCCAGCAGCTCCAGGGGTACGGCAAACAATGAGCAGTTCTTC. It is translated as CASSSRGTANNEQFF. Supplemented by reference TRBV7-9 and TRBJ2-1, the full variable domain reads DTGVSQNPRHKITKRGQNVTFRCDPISEHNRLYWYRQTLGQGPEFLTYFQNEAQLEKSRLLSDRFSAERPKGSFSTLEIQRTEQGDSAMYLCASSSRGTANNEQFFGPGTRLTVL.

The J gene is TRBJ2-5, the V gene TRBV2; TRBD2 is a possible D gene (6 bases). Germline V gene sequence: CDR1 SNHLY, CDR2 FYNNEI. Deletions cut 0 bases from V and 2 bases from J, with 10 bases between. This CDR3 is built from 15 residues. CDR3 amino acids: CASSEAVGGQETQYF. The CDR3 DNA reads as TGTGCCAGCAGTGAAGCGGTCGGGGGACAAGAGACCCAGTACTTC.

The chain recombines TRBV28 with TRBJ1-2; 7 bases align to TRBD1. This CDR3 contains 12 residues. The J segment lost 2 bases and the V segment lost 7 bases, leaving 1 base of the junction unmatched. In germline, CDR1 is MDHEN, CDR2 SYDVKM. The CDR3 here is CASIQGNYGYTF. The CDR3 coding sequence is TGTGCCAGCATACAGGGGAACTATGGCTACACCTTC.

The chain has TRBV6-6 and TRBJ1-1; weak D call: TRBD1 (5 bases). This CDR3 is 16 amino acids long. V was trimmed by 6 bases and J by 1 base, leaving 18 bases between them. The germline gives CDR1 MNHNY, CDR2 SVGAGI (reference sequence). The CDR3 sequence: CASSHGGRGENTEAFF. DNA for the CDR3: TGTGCCAGCAGCCACGGGGGGAGGGGCGAGAACACTGAAGCTTTCTTT.

This rearrangement joins TRBV27 to TRBJ1-2, with 8 bases aligning to TRBD1. V was clipped by 3 bases and J by 8 bases; unmatched bases: 8. The CDR3 has 14 amino acids. CDR1 is MNHEY and CDR2 is SMNVEV in the germline V gene (reference sequence). The CDR3 DNA sequence: TGTGCCAGCAGTTTGTTTACAGGGGGGGACGGCTACACCTTC. Translation: CASSLFTGGDGYTF.

J is TRBJ1-4 and V is TRBV2; D ambiguous. CDR3 size: 11 residues. Germline-derived CDR1 and CDR2 are SNHLY and FYNNEI. V dropped 9 bases and J dropped 14 bases, with 16 bases sitting between them. The CDR3 here is CASSGNKNLFF. The CDR3 bases are TGTGCCAGTTCCGGGAACAAGAACCTGTTTTTT.

The chain carries TRBV7-2 and TRBJ1-4, with D perhaps TRBD1 (5 bases). CDR1 and CDR2 from the germline V gene are SGHTA and FQGNSA. The CDR3 covers 13 residues. V gave up 8 bases and J gave up 1 base, with 8 bases separating them. CDR3 DNA sequence: TGTGCCAGCTCCGGGGGAACTAATGAAAAACTGTTTTTT. It encodes CASSGGTNEKLFF.

The genes are TRBV5-1 and TRBJ2-7; 7 nucleotides align to TRBD1. Looked up from germline, CDR1 is SGHRS and CDR2 is YFSETQ. V shed 0 bases and J 3 bases; nucleotides not matched to a gene: 9. The CDR3 sequence is 16 residues long. CDR3: CASSLEGALPFYEQYF. Written as DNA, the CDR3 is TGCGCCAGCAGCTTGGAGGGGGCCCTACCCTTCTACGAGCAGTACTTC.

This chain connects TRBV6-4 to TRBJ1-1, with a weak D call TRBD1 (6 bases). The CDR3 consists of 13 residues. The V end was cut by 5 bases, the J end by 3 bases, with 10 bases between. The germline CDR1 and CDR2 sequences are MRHNA and SNTAGT. CDR3 sequence: CASSPDRYTEAFF. CDR3 nucleotides: TGTGCCAGCAGTCCGGACAGATACACTGAAGCTTTCTTT.

This chain connects TRBV28 to TRBJ1-5; D may be TRBD1 (5 bases). Looked up from germline, CDR1 is MDHEN and CDR2 is SYDVKM. The V gene lost 3 bases and the J gene lost 3 bases, with 12 bases spanning the gap. The CDR3 loop spans 15 amino acids. This CDR3 is CASSFRGTINQPQHF. The CDR3 DNA reads as TGTGCCAGCAGTTTTAGGGGAACGATCAATCAGCCCCAGCATTTT.

As DNA, the CDR3 is TGTGCCAGCAGTTACTCGAAAATAGAAGAGCAGTACTTC. This codes for CASSYSKIEEQYF. The V call is TRBV6-6, the J call TRBJ2-7, with unresolved D. V was cut by 0 bases and J by 7 bases, with 10 bases left in between. CDR1 MNHNY and CDR2 SVGAGI come from the germline V gene (reference sequence). The CDR3 runs 13 residues.

Comment on this clone: One end of the junction does not line up with germline, which may come from a read error. The chain uses TRBV28 and TRBJ1-5; 7 positions agree with TRBD1. The CDR3 consists of 16 residues. CDR1 is MDHEN and CDR2 is SYDVKM in the germline V gene. The CDR3 protein is CASETYNRGSSQPQHF. CDR3 in DNA: TGTGCCAGCGAAACCTACAACAGGGGAAGCAGTCAGCCCCAGCATTTT.

The chain links TRBV30 to TRBJ1-4; TRBD1 matches 7 bases. The CDR3 consists of 15 residues. V was clipped by 2 bases and J by 11 bases; unmatched bases: 14. Germline CDR1 is GTSNPN and CDR2 is SVGIG (reference sequence). The CDR3 sequence: CAWSLAGGRLEKLFF. The DNA of the CDR3 is TGTGCCTGGAGTTTGGCAGGGGGTAGGTTGGAGAAACTGTTTTTT.

The rearrangement uses TRBV2 and TRBJ1-5; 7 nucleotides match TRBD1. This CDR3 contains 15 residues. The J segment lost 7 bases and the V segment lost 5 bases, leaving 11 bases of the junction unmatched. Germline CDR1 SNHLY, CDR2 FYNNEI. The CDR3 loop is CASSSLTGQGQPQHF. In nucleotides, the CDR3 is TGTGCCAGCAGTTCCTTGACAGGGCAAGGCCAGCCCCAGCATTTT.

This clone was detected only once. V and J are TRBV6-1 and TRBJ1-1; tentative D call: TRBD1 (5 bases). The ends were cut back, 5 bases at V and 5 bases at J, with 18 bases in the middle. The CDR3 extends over 15 amino acids. CDR1 MNHNS and CDR2 SASEGT come from the germline V gene. This chain's CDR3 is CASSPPGGAQTEAFF. The CDR3 DNA follows: TGTGCCAGCAGTCCCCCGGGAGGGGCGCAGACTGAAGCTTTCTTT.

The chain is built from TRBV7-2 and TRBJ2-1; the match to TRBD2 covers 7 bases. Germline V gene lookup returns CDR1 SGHTA and CDR2 FQGNSA. After removal of 8 bases from V and 4 bases from J, the junction contained 11 bases not matched to a gene. The CDR3 runs to 15 residues. The CDR3, as DNA: TGTGCCAGCGCTCTTGAAGCGGGGCGGTACAATGAGCAGTTCTTC. This codes for CASALEAGRYNEQFF.

This chain's CDR3 is CAIRGDRGSSTDTQYF. In nucleotides, the CDR3 is TGTGCCATCAGGGGGGACAGGGGTTCTAGCACAGATACGCAGTATTTT. The chain combines TRBV10-3 with TRBJ2-3; 10 bases map to TRBD1. CDR3 size: 16 residues. Germline V gene lookup returns CDR1 ENHRY and CDR2 SYGVKD. Trimming cost V 6 bases and J 0 bases; bases outside gene matches: 6.

V usage is TRBV19 and J usage is TRBJ1-5, with a possible D match to TRBD1 (5 bases). CDR1 is LNHDA and CDR2 is SQIVND in the germline V gene (reference sequence). This CDR3 comprises 14 residues. V dropped 7 bases and J dropped 4 bases, with 14 bases sitting between them. CDR3 region: CASTIGGGNQPQHF. CDR3 nucleotide sequence: TGTGCCAGTACCATAGGCGGGGGAAATCAGCCCCAGCATTTT.

This clone was seen only once. This chain joins TRBV7-3 and TRBJ2-3; 12 bases are shared with TRBD1. This CDR3 comprises 16 residues. The V gene end was trimmed by 2 bases and the J gene end by 6 bases; junction bases not matched to a gene: 6. CDR1 SGHTA and CDR2 FQGTGA come from the germline V gene. The CDR3 DNA follows: TGTGCCAGCAGCTTACGGGCGGGACAGGGGGCTGATACGCAGTATTTT. Translated, it gives CASSLRAGQGADTQYF.

There are a few counts of this clone. The rearrangement links TRBV28 to TRBJ2-7; perhaps TRBD2 as D (6 bases). The CDR3 is 12 amino acids. V lost 3 bases, J lost 5 bases, and 8 bases lay in between. Looked up from germline, CDR1 is MDHEN and CDR2 is SYDVKM. CDR3 region: CASSFSGDEQYF. The CDR3 DNA sequence: TGTGCCAGCAGTTTCTCGGGGGACGAGCAGTACTTC.

This chain connects TRBV6-6 to TRBJ1-5; D not resolved. Trimming took 0 bases from V and 7 from J, leaving 10 bases between them. The germline V gene encodes CDR1 MNHNY and CDR2 SVGAGI (reference sequence). This CDR3 comprises 14 residues. In DNA form, the CDR3 reads TGTGCCAGCAGTTACTCGGGAGGTTTGCAGCCCCAGCATTTT. Translating gives CASSYSGGLQPQHF.

V is TRBV21-1 and J is TRBJ1-4; the table assigns TRBD1, which was not confirmed against the DNA. TRBV21-1 is designated a pseudogene. This CDR3 region has 14 residues. In DNA, the CDR3 is TGTGCCAGCAGAACGGACAGCCCCTATGAAAAACTGTTTTTT. Its translation is CASRTDSPYEKLFF.

This chain uses TRBV7-3 with TRBJ2-1, with D perhaps matching TRBD2 (6 bases). The germline CDR1 and CDR2 sequences are SGHTA and FQGTGA. Trimming removed 0 bases from V and 12 bases from J, with 12 bases in between. This CDR3 contains 13 residues. The CDR3, as DNA: TGTGCCAGCAGCTTAACGGGGCGGGAATGGCAGTTCTTC. This translates into CASSLTGREWQFF. Together with reference TRBV7-3 and TRBJ2-1, the CDR3 gives the full variable domain: GAGVSQTPSNKVTEKGKYVELRCDPISGHTALYWYRQSLGQGPEFLIYFQGTGAADDSGLPNDRFFAVRPEGSVSTLKIQRTERGDSAVYLCASSLTGREWQFFGPGTRLTVL.

This clone was recorded a few times. The chain joins TRBV10-3 to TRBJ2-7, with a weak D call TRBD1 (5 bases). V was shortened by 11 bases and J by 2 bases, with 19 bases between the two germline ends. The germline V gene has CDR1 ENHRY and CDR2 SYGVKD. There are 14 residues in the CDR3. The CDR3: CAVRITGFPYEQYF. CDR3 sequence (DNA): TGTGCCGTACGAATTACAGGATTCCCCTACGAGCAGTACTTC.

This clone was counted between two and nine times. V usage is TRBV6-5 and J usage is TRBJ1-5; D perhaps matches TRBD1 (5 bases). The germline V gene encodes CDR1 MNHEY and CDR2 SVGAGI. This CDR3 region has 14 residues. With 6 bases removed from V and 7 bases from J, the gap between germline ends came to 16 bases. CDR3 in DNA: TGTGCCAGCAGCCGCGGGACCGCGGACCAGCCCCAGCATTTT. This translates into CASSRGTADQPQHF.